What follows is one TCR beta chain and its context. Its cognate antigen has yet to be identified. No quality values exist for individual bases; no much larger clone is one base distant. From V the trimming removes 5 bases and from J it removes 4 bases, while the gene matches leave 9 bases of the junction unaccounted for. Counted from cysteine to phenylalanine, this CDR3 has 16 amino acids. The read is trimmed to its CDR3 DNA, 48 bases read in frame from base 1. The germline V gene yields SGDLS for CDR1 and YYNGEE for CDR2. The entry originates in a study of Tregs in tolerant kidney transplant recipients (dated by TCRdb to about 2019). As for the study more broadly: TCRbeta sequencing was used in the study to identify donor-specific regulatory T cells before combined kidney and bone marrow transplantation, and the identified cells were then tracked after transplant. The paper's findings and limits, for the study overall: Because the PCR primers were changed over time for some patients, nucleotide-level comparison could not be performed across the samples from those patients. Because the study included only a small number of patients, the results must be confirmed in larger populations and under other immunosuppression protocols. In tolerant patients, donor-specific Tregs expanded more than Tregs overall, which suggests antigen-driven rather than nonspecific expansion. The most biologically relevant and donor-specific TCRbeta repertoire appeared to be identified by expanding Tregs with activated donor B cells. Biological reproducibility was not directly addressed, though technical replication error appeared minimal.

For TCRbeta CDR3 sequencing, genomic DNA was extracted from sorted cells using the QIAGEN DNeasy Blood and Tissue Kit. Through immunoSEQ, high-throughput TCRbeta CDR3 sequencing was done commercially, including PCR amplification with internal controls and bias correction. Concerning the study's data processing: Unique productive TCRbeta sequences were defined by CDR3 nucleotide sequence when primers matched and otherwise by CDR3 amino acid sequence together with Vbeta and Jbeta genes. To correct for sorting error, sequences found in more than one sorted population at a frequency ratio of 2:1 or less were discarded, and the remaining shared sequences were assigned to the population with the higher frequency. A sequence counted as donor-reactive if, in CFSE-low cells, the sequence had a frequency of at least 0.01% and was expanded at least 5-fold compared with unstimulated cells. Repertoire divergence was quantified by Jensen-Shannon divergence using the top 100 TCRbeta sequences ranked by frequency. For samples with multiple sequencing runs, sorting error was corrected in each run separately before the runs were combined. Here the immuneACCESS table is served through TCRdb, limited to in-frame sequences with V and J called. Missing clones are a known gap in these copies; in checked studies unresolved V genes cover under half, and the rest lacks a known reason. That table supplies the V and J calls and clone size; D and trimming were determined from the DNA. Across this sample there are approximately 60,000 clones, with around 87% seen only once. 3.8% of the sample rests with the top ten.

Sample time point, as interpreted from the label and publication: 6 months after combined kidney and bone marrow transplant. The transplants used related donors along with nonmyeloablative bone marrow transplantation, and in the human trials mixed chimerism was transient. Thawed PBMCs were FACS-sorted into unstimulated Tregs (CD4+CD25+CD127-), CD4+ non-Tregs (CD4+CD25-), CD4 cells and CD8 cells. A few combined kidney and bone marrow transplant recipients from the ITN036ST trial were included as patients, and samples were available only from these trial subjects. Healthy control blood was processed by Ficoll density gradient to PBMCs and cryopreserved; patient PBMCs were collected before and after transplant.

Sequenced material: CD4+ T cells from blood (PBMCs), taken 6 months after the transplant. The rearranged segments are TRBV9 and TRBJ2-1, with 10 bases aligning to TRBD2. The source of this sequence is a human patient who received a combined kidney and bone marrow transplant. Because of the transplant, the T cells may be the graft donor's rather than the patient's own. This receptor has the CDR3 CASSASGGELYNEQFF. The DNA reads TGTGCCAGCAGTGCTAGCGGGGGAGAGCTTTACAATGAGCAGTTCTTC.